The following is a T cell receptor beta chain sequence with its context. The antigen is not known. The data are from a study of cytomegalovirus exposure and HLA in healthy donors. The study, taken as a whole, reports: Most TCR sequences were rare, but some public TCRs occurred in many donors. In a later analysis, most CMV-associated TCR beta chains appeared HLA-restricted. Earlier analysis yielded a pattern in which most TCR beta V segments were productive about 87% or about 30% of the time.

PCR was performed using 60 Vbeta and 13 Jbeta primers. Sequenced by immunoSEQ multiplex PCR; TCRdb stores in-frame clones only, minus some. The top ten clones hold 6.7% of a sample with 150,000 or so clones, under 85% of them seen once. V lost 8 bases and J lost 2, with 10 bases in between. The CDR3 sequence is 12 residues long. Looked up from germline, CDR1 is MNHNS and CDR2 is SASEGT. The J gene is TRBJ2-7, the V gene TRBV6-1; no reliable D call. Sequencing was carried out using PBMCs. The sequence derives from a middle-aged woman in good health and CMV-seropositive. This chain's CDR3 is CASFTDTYEQYF. In DNA form, the CDR3 reads TGTGCCAGCTTCACAGATACCTACGAGCAGTACTTC.